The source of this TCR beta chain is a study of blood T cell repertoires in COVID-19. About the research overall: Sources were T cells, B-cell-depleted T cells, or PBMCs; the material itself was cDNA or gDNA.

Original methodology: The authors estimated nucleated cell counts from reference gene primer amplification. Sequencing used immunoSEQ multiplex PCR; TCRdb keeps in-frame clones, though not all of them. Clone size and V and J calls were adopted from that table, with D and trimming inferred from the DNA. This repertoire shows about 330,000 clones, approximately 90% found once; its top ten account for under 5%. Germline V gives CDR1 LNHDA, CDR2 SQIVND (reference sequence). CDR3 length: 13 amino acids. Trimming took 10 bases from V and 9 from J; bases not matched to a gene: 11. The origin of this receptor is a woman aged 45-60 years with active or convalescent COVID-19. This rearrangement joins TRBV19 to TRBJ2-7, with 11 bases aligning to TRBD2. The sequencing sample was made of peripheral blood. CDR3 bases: TGTGCCAATCCTACAGGGACTAGCGGCAGGCAGTACTTC. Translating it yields CANPTGTSGRQYF.